Below, 17 T cell receptor beta chains from the same sample are listed, as sequenced in a study of cytomegalovirus exposure and HLA in healthy donors. Researchers ran the PCR with 60 Vbeta and 13 Jbeta primers. TCRdb's copy holds only in-frame clones and misses some; the assay was immunoSEQ multiplex PCR. The sample includes roughly 190,000 clones, around 87% of them seen just once. Sequencing was carried out using PBMCs. The receptors come from a boy younger than 10 in good health and CMV-seronegative.

The chain is built from TRBV10-3 and TRBJ1-1, with no clear D. In germline, CDR1 is ENHRY, CDR2 SYGVKD. V was shortened by 3 bases and J by 1 base, with 6 bases between the two germline ends. The CDR3 length is 13 residues. The CDR3 protein is CAISDRQNTEAFF. The CDR3 DNA is TGTGCCATCAGTGACAGACAGAACACTGAAGCTTTCTTT.

This clone was seen once. The chain has TRBV19 and TRBJ1-2, with TRBD1 identical over 9 bases. The CDR3 is 15 residues long. Germline lookup yields CDR1 LNHDA and CDR2 SQIVND (reference sequence). After removal of 3 bases from V and 7 bases from J, the junction contained 9 bases not matched to a gene. Here the CDR3 reads CASSIGTGYYSGYTF. The CDR3 nucleotides read TGTGCCAGTAGTATCGGGACAGGGTATTATAGTGGCTACACCTTC.

The gene calls are TRBV25-1 and TRBJ2-3; 7 bases line up with TRBD2. Germline trimming cut 7 bases from V and 4 bases from J; bases unmatched to any gene: 20. Germline V gene data show CDR1 as MGHDK and CDR2 as SYGVNS. The CDR3 consists of 18 residues. CDR3 nucleotides: TGTGCCAGCACCCCGAACTCCCTTGTGGGAGGGGAACCAGATACGCAGTATTTT. Residues: CASTPNSLVGGEPDTQYF.

The chain employs TRBV28 and TRBJ2-7; 7 nucleotides line up with TRBD1. The CDR3 length is 13 residues. The V and J ends lost 10 bases and 1 base, in that order; junction bases with no gene match: 7. Per germline, CDR1 MDHEN and CDR2 SYDVKM. The CDR3 region is CATDRAASYEQYF. The CDR3 nucleotides are TGTGCCACCGACAGGGCCGCTTCCTACGAGCAGTACTTC. Full variable domain (rest looked up from reference TRBV28 and TRBJ2-7): DVKVTQSSRYLVKRTGEKVFLECVQDMDHENMFWYRQDPGLGLRLIYFSYDVKMKEKGDIPEGYSVSREKKERFSLILESASTNQTSMYLCATDRAASYEQYFGPGTRLTVT.

The V and J genes are TRBV5-1 and TRBJ2-3; 8 bases map to TRBD2. This CDR3 contains 16 residues. J lost 2 bases, V lost 3 bases, and 8 bases had no gene match. CDR1 SGHRS and CDR2 YFSETQ come from the germline V gene. This CDR3 reads CASSSAGARDTDTQYF. CDR3 nucleotide sequence: TGCGCCAGCAGCTCAGCGGGGGCGCGGGACACAGATACGCAGTATTTT.

This clone was detected only a few times. The V call is TRBV16, the J call TRBJ2-4; D remains unclear. Trimming shortened V by 0 bases and J by 6 bases, and 15 bases separated the two germline ends. CDR1 KGHSY and CDR2 FQNENV come from the germline V gene. CDR3 length: 16 residues. The CDR3: CASSQSPPGRRNIQYF. CDR3 coding DNA: TGTGCCAGCAGCCAATCGCCCCCGGGTAGACGAAACATTCAGTACTTC.

The chain uses TRBV5-4 and TRBJ2-5; D remains unclear. This CDR3 region has 14 residues. Germline CDR1 is SGHNT and CDR2 is YYREEE (reference sequence). V shed 0 bases and J shed 1 base, with 7 bases lying between them. The CDR3 region is CASSLVPTQETQYF. The DNA for the CDR3 is TGTGCCAGCAGCTTGGTTCCTACCCAAGAGACCCAGTACTTC. Variable domain in full (rest from reference TRBV5-4 and TRBJ2-5): ETGVTQSPTHLIKTRGQQVTLRCSSQSGHNTVSWYQQALGQGPQFIFQYYREEENGRGNFPPRFSGLQFPNYSSELNVNALELDDSALYLCASSLVPTQETQYFGPGTRLLVL.

The chain uses TRBV2 and TRBJ1-4; possible D gene TRBD1, 5 bases. The germline V gene encodes CDR1 SNHLY and CDR2 FYNNEI. CDR3 length equals 15 residues. V lost 8 bases and J 0 bases, leaving 13 bases between the germline ends. The CDR3 DNA follows: TGTGCCAGCCGGGACTCCCCCGCAACTAATGAAAAACTGTTTTTT. As protein: CASRDSPATNEKLFF.

This chain joins TRBV28 and TRBJ2-7; 8 nucleotides line up with TRBD2. Per the germline V gene, CDR1 is MDHEN and CDR2 is SYDVKM. The junction had 9 bases not matched to a gene; V was cut back by 5 bases and J by 3 bases. The CDR3 has 15 amino acids. CDR3 amino acids: CASSKTRAGGYEQYF. The DNA for the CDR3 is TGTGCCAGCAGTAAGACACGGGCGGGGGGCTACGAGCAGTACTTC.

The sample holds a few counts of this clone. The V and J genes are TRBV7-9 and TRBJ1-2; no firm D call. CDR1 and CDR2 (germline): SEHNR, FQNEAQ (reference sequence). This CDR3 has 15 amino acids. The V end was cut by 2 bases, the J end by 8 bases, with 18 bases between. DNA for the CDR3: TGTGCCAGCAGCTTAACTATGGAGAGCTGGCGGGGCTACACCTTC. It is translated as CASSLTMESWRGYTF.

The J gene is TRBJ2-7, the V gene TRBV28; D gene uncertain. Germline V gene lookup returns CDR1 MDHEN and CDR2 SYDVKM. This CDR3 is built from 13 residues. V lost 3 bases to trimming and J lost 2 bases, with 8 bases between them. In DNA, the CDR3 is TGTGCCAGCAGTTTCGGTCTACCCTACGAGCAGTACTTC. It yields the protein CASSFGLPYEQYF.

The chain employs TRBV6-6 and TRBJ2-7, with D perhaps TRBD2 (6 bases). The V end lost 7 bases, the J end lost 7 bases, and 17 bases lay between the germline ends. The germline V gene has CDR1 MNHNY and CDR2 SVGAGI (reference sequence). This CDR3 has 13 residues. CDR3: CASTRAGDLEQYF. The CDR3 nucleotides read TGTGCCAGCACCCGAGCGGGCGACCTGGAGCAGTACTTC.

J is TRBJ2-1 and V is TRBV11-2; 8 bases match TRBD2. With V trimmed by 4 bases and J by 1 base, 3 bases remained unmatched. This CDR3 has 15 amino acids. CDR1 and CDR2 from the germline V gene are SGHAT and FQNNGV. The CDR3 DNA follows: TGTGCCAGCAGCTCGTCGGGAGGGTCCTACAATGAGCAGTTCTTC. The encoded protein is CASSSSGGSYNEQFF.

This clone was observed a handful of times. The chain carries TRBV29-1 and TRBJ1-1, with a weak D call TRBD1 (6 bases). The V end lost 4 bases, the J end lost 0 bases, and 15 bases lay between the germline ends. The CDR3 is 15 residues long. From germline, CDR1 is SQVTM and CDR2 ANQGSEA. This CDR3 reads CSVVVLNRVNTEAFF. CDR3 DNA sequence: TGCAGCGTTGTGGTCTTGAACAGGGTGAACACTGAAGCTTTCTTT.

The V call is TRBV5-4, the J call TRBJ2-2; 10 bases match TRBD1. In germline, CDR1 is SGHNT, CDR2 YYREEE (reference sequence). The CDR3 contains 14 residues. V dropped 4 bases and J dropped 7; count of bases not matched to a gene: 4. As DNA, the CDR3 is TGTGCCAGCAGCCTGGGACAGGGGAGCGGGGAGCTGTTTTTT. This gives the protein CASSLGQGSGELFF.

This clone has only a few counts. CDR3 region: CASSSLIRLAGGDHYNEQFF. The CDR3 bases are TGCGCCAGCAGCTCGTTGATCCGGTTAGCGGGGGGGGACCACTACAATGAGCAGTTCTTC. V usage is TRBV5-1 and J usage is TRBJ2-1; 11 bases fit TRBD2. After removal of 3 bases from V and 3 bases from J, the junction contained 17 bases not matched to a gene. The CDR3 is 20 residues long. Germline lookup yields CDR1 SGHRS and CDR2 YFSETQ.

V and J are TRBV5-1 and TRBJ2-3; no definite D call. CDR1 and CDR2 (germline): SGHRS, YFSETQ. V lost 0 bases to trimming and J lost 0 bases, with 5 bases between them. The length of the CDR3 is 14 residues. The DNA of the CDR3 is TGCGCCAGCAGCTTGGCACAGAGCACAGATACGCAGTATTTT. Translation: CASSLAQSTDTQYF.